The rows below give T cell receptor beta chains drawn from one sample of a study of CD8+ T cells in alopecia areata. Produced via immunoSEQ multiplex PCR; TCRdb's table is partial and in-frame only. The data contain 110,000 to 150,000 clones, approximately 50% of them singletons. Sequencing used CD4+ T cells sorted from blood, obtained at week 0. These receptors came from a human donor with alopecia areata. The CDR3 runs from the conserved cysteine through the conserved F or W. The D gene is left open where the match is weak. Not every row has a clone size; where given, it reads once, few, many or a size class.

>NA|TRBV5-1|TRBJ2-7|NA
TGCGCCAGCAGCTTGGAGGGTGGTCTGAGCTCCTACGAGCAGTACTTC
CASSLEGGLSSYEQYF
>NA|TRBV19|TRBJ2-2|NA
TGTGCCAGCTCAACAGGCGCTGGGAGAACCGGGGAGCTGTTTTTT
CASSTGAGRTGELFF
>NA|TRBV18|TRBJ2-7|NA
TGTGCCAGCTCTTGGATGCGGTCGGGCGAGCAGTACTTC
CASSWMRSGEQYF
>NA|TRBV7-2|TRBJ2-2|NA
TGTGCCAGCAGCTTGTTCCAGGGGCGGAACACCGGGGAGCTGTTTTTT
CASSLFQGRNTGELFF
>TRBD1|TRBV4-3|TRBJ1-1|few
TGCGCCAGCAGCCCGGGACAGCAAGAAACTGAAGCTTTCTTT
CASSPGQQETEAFF
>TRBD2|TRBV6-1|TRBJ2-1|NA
TGTGCCAGCAGCAAATTTAGCGGGAGGGCCTATGAGCAGTTCTTC
CASSKFSGRAYEQFF
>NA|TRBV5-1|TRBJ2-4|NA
TGCGCCAGCAGCCCCGAGTGGAGCAAAAACATTCAGTACTTC
CASSPEWSKNIQYF
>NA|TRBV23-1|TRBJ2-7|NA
TGCGCCAGCAGTCAATCAAGCAAACAGCGGCCCTACGAGCAGTACTTC
CASSQSSKQRPYEQYF
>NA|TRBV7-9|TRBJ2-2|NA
TGTGCCAGCAGCAAAAACACCGGGGAGCTGTTTTTT
CASSKNTGELFF
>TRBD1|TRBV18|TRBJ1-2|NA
TGTGCCAGCTCACCGGGACAGAACTATGGCTACACCTTC
CASSPGQNYGYTF
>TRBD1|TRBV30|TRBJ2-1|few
TGTGCCTGGAACCGGGACAGGGACATAGGCAGGTCCTACAATGAGCAGTTCTTC
CAWNRDRDIGRSYNEQFF
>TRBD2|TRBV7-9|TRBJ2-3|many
TGTGCCAGCAGTTCGGGACTAGCGGGTCCAGATACGCAGTATTTT
CASSSGLAGPDTQYF
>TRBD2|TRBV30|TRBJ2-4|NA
TGTGCCTGGAGTCCTACTCCGGGGACTAGCGGTTTAGCCAAAAACATTCAGTACTTC
CAWSPTPGTSGLAKNIQYF
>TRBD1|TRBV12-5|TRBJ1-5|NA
TGTGCGGGACAGGGATCTCAGCCCCAGCATTTT
CAGQGSQPQHF
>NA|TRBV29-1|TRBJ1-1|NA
TGCAGCGTGTCGGACTGGGTTGGCACTGAAGCTTTCTTT
CSVSDWVGTEAFF
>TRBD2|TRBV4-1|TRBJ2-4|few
TGCGCCAGCAGCTACGGACTAGCGGAACCTATAGCCAAAAACATTCAGTACTTC
CASSYGLAEPIAKNIQYF
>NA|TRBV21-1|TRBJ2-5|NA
TGTGCCAGCAGCAAAGCAGATCGGCGGGACAGGGAAGAGACCCAGTACTTC
CASSKADRRDREETQYF
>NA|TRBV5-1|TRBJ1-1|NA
TGCGCCAGCAGCTACAAGACGGTGAGTGGAACTGAAGCTTTCTTT
CASSYKTVSGTEAFF
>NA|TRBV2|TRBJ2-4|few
TGTGCCAGCAGTGAAAGAGTAGGGCAGGGGCCCAACATTCAGTACTTC
CASSERVGQGPNIQYF
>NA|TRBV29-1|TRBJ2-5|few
TGCAGCGTTTCCCGGATCCAAGAGACCCAGTACTTC
CSVSRIQETQYF
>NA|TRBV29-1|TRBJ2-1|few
TGCAGCGTTGGACCCCGAAGCTCCTACAATGAGCAGTTCTTC
CSVGPRSSYNEQFF
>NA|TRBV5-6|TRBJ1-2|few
TGTGCCAGCAGCTTGGCGGGACTCTATGGCTACACCTTC
CASSLAGLYGYTF
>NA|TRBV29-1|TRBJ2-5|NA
TGCAGCGTTGAATCCCTAGGGCAAGAGACCCAGTACTTC
CSVESLGQETQYF
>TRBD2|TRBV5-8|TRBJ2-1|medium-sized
TGTGCCAGCAGCCTGGGACTAGCGGCACACAATGAGCAGTTCTTC
CASSLGLAAHNEQFF
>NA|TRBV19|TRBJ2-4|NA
TGTGCCAGTAGTATAGGACAGCTCCTAGCCAAAAACATTCAGTACTTC
CASSIGQLLAKNIQYF